This section outlines one TCR beta chain sequence together with its context. V was shortened by 0 bases and J by 3 bases, with 16 bases between the two germline ends. Germline CDR1 is SGHRS and CDR2 is YFSETQ. The CDR3 spans 16 residues. These data come from a study of blood T cell repertoires in COVID-19. Study in general: In each case, the material was cDNA or gDNA derived from T cells, B-cell-depleted T cells, or PBMCs.

Sequenced by immunoSEQ multiplex PCR; TCRdb stores in-frame clones only, minus some. Of about 190,000 clones listed, roughly four fifths were seen once; the top ten hold approximately 13%. The chain has TRBV5-1 and TRBJ2-7; no firm D call. This receptor was taken from a man aged 50-60 years who had recovered from COVID-19. Sequencing used peripheral blood. CDR3 coding DNA: TGCGCCAGCAGCTTGGTCTTCGCTCAATCGGTCTACGAGCAGTACTTC. Amino acid sequence: CASSLVFAQSVYEQYF.